The rows below give T cell receptor beta chains drawn from one sample of a study of blood T cell repertoires in COVID-19. Data came from immunoSEQ multiplex PCR; TCRdb stores just in-frame clones and leaves some out. The data contain 90,000 to 120,000 clones, just over 70% of them seen just once; the ten biggest clones take up roughly 2%. The source material was peripheral blood. All receptors derive from a woman in her 40s with acute or convalescent COVID-19. Each CDR3 is given with its conserved first and last residue. The order of the fields is D gene, CDR3 length, V gene, J gene, clone size, CDR3 DNA, CDR3 protein. A D gene is named only where the DNA matches it firmly. Size values are once, few and many counts, or a class for expanded clones, and some rows have none.

D gene: .
CDR3 length: 14
V gene: TRBV24-1
J gene: TRBJ2-5
clone size: .
CDR3 DNA: TGTGCCACCAGTGATGCCAGTAACCAAGAGACCCAGTACTTC
CDR3 protein: CATSDASNQETQYF

D gene: .
CDR3 length: 14
V gene: TRBV6-6
J gene: TRBJ1-5
clone size: medium-sized
CDR3 DNA: TGTGCCAGTACCACCGGGACACCCAATCAGCCCCAGCATTTT
CDR3 protein: CASTTGTPNQPQHF

D gene: .
CDR3 length: 19
V gene: TRBV5-5
J gene: TRBJ1-2
clone size: .
CDR3 DNA: TGTGCCAGCAGCTTGGGGCCCTATCCAGGGCAAGGTTCTAACTATGGCTACACCTTC
CDR3 protein: CASSLGPYPGQGSNYGYTF

D gene: .
CDR3 length: 12
V gene: TRBV6-1
J gene: TRBJ2-7
clone size: .
CDR3 DNA: TGTGCCAGCAGTACACAGGGCTACGAGCAGTACTTC
CDR3 protein: CASSTQGYEQYF

D gene: TRBD2
CDR3 length: 15
V gene: TRBV10-3
J gene: TRBJ2-1
clone size: few
CDR3 DNA: TGTGCCATCAGTACCGGCGGGGGGCTTAGCAATGAGCAGTTCTTC
CDR3 protein: CAISTGGGLSNEQFF

D gene: TRBD1
CDR3 length: 16
V gene: TRBV9
J gene: TRBJ1-3
clone size: .
CDR3 DNA: TGTGCCAGCAGCGTCGACGACAGGGGGCTGGGAAACACCATATATTTT
CDR3 protein: CASSVDDRGLGNTIYF

D gene: .
CDR3 length: 16
V gene: TRBV6-1
J gene: TRBJ1-5
clone size: few
CDR3 DNA: TGTGCCAGCAGTGACATCAGGGATTCGAGCAATCAGCCCCAGCATTTT
CDR3 protein: CASSDIRDSSNQPQHF

D gene: .
CDR3 length: 16
V gene: TRBV7-2
J gene: TRBJ1-4
clone size: few
CDR3 DNA: TGTGCCAGCAGCTTAGGGGCCTACTCAACTAATGAAAAACTGTTTTTT
CDR3 protein: CASSLGAYSTNEKLFF

D gene: TRBD2
CDR3 length: 17
V gene: TRBV27
J gene: TRBJ2-1
clone size: .
CDR3 DNA: TGTGCCAGCAGTTTATGGGGACTAGCGGGGGGGCAAGATGAGCAGTTCTTC
CDR3 protein: CASSLWGLAGGQDEQFF

D gene: .
CDR3 length: 14
V gene: TRBV19
J gene: TRBJ1-1
clone size: .
CDR3 DNA: TGTGCCAGTACCCGGGGGGGGGAGAACACTGAAGCTTTCTTT
CDR3 protein: CASTRGGENTEAFF

D gene: .
CDR3 length: 12
V gene: TRBV14
J gene: TRBJ2-5
clone size: .
CDR3 DNA: TGTGCCAGCAGCTATGCGGGTGAGACCCAGTACTTC
CDR3 protein: CASSYAGETQYF

D gene: TRBD1
CDR3 length: 14
V gene: TRBV5-1
J gene: TRBJ2-7
clone size: few
CDR3 DNA: TGCGCCAGCAGCTACGACGGACAGGGGTACGAGCAGTACTTC
CDR3 protein: CASSYDGQGYEQYF

D gene: TRBD2
CDR3 length: 15
V gene: TRBV19
J gene: TRBJ2-2
clone size: .
CDR3 DNA: TGTGCCAGTAGTTTAGCGGGGGGGCCTACCGGGGAGCTGTTTTTT
CDR3 protein: CASSLAGGPTGELFF

D gene: .
CDR3 length: 14
V gene: TRBV7-2
J gene: TRBJ2-1
clone size: .
CDR3 DNA: TGTGCCAGCAGCGCACCGACAGACTACAATGAGCAGTTCTTC
CDR3 protein: CASSAPTDYNEQFF

D gene: .
CDR3 length: 16
V gene: TRBV9
J gene: TRBJ2-1
clone size: few
CDR3 DNA: TGTGCCAGCAGCGTAGGAGGGCAGAGGACTGTAAATGAGCAGTTCTTC
CDR3 protein: CASSVGGQRTVNEQFF

D gene: TRBD1
CDR3 length: 15
V gene: TRBV5-1
J gene: TRBJ2-2
clone size: .
CDR3 DNA: TGCGCCAGCAGCAACCGACAGGGTACCACCGGGGAGCTGTTTTTT
CDR3 protein: CASSNRQGTTGELFF

D gene: TRBD1
CDR3 length: 14
V gene: TRBV3-1/TRBV3-2
J gene: TRBJ1-4
clone size: few
CDR3 DNA: TGTGCCAGCAGCCAAGGGGGGACAGGGACGAAACTGTTTTTT
CDR3 protein: CASSQGGTGTKLFF

D gene: .
CDR3 length: 19
V gene: TRBV4-1
J gene: TRBJ1-2
clone size: .
CDR3 DNA: TGCGCCAGCAGCCAAGATCAGCGGGGACTCCTTACTAAGGACTATGGCTACACCTTC
CDR3 protein: CASSQDQRGLLTKDYGYTF

D gene: .
CDR3 length: 13
V gene: TRBV12-3/TRBV12-4
J gene: TRBJ1-1
clone size: .
CDR3 DNA: TGTGCCACCCAAGGGGAACTTGAGACTGAAGCTTTCTTT
CDR3 protein: CATQGELETEAFF

D gene: TRBD1
CDR3 length: 14
V gene: TRBV6-5
J gene: TRBJ1-5
clone size: .
CDR3 DNA: TGTGCCACGTTGGGACAGGGGGCTATTCAGCCCCAGCATTTT
CDR3 protein: CATLGQGAIQPQHF

D gene: .
CDR3 length: 13
V gene: TRBV3-1/TRBV3-2
J gene: TRBJ2-7
clone size: once
CDR3 DNA: TGTGCCAGCAGCCAAGACTGGTTGTACGGGCAGTACTTC
CDR3 protein: CASSQDWLYGQYF

D gene: TRBD1
CDR3 length: 13
V gene: TRBV30
J gene: TRBJ1-1
clone size: .
CDR3 DNA: TGTGCCTGGAGCGGACAGGGTTGGACTGAAGCTTTCTTT
CDR3 protein: CAWSGQGWTEAFF

D gene: .
CDR3 length: 13
V gene: TRBV24-1
J gene: TRBJ1-5
clone size: once
CDR3 DNA: TGTGCCACCAGTGAACGGGGGGGAGGGCCCCAGCATTTT
CDR3 protein: CATSERGGGPQHF

D gene: .
CDR3 length: 17
V gene: TRBV9
J gene: TRBJ1-1
clone size: few
CDR3 DNA: TGTGCCAGCAGCGTAGCTCCGTTTGATGGGGCACCCACTGAAGCTTTCTTT
CDR3 protein: CASSVAPFDGAPTEAFF

D gene: .
CDR3 length: 15
V gene: TRBV5-1
J gene: TRBJ1-2
clone size: .
CDR3 DNA: TGCGCCAGCAGCTCCACAGGACAGTATAACTATGGCTACACCTTC
CDR3 protein: CASSSTGQYNYGYTF

D gene: .
CDR3 length: 15
V gene: TRBV4-1
J gene: TRBJ1-5
clone size: .
CDR3 DNA: TGCGCCAGCAGCCAATCTCCGCAGAGCAATCAGCCCCAGCATTTT
CDR3 protein: CASSQSPQSNQPQHF

D gene: TRBD2
CDR3 length: 15
V gene: TRBV7-2
J gene: TRBJ2-7
clone size: .
CDR3 DNA: TGTGCCAGCAGCTTAATGGCGGGGGTCAGTTACGAGCAGTACTTC
CDR3 protein: CASSLMAGVSYEQYF

D gene: TRBD2
CDR3 length: 19
V gene: TRBV10-3
J gene: TRBJ2-5
clone size: .
CDR3 DNA: TGTGCCATCAGTGAGTCAGGGACTAGCGGAGTTCCTTACCAAGAGACCCAGTACTTC
CDR3 protein: CAISESGTSGVPYQETQYF

D gene: .
CDR3 length: 15
V gene: TRBV5-1
J gene: TRBJ2-5
clone size: .
CDR3 DNA: TGCGCCAGCAGACTTGGAGGAGGGAACCAAGAGACCCAGTACTTC
CDR3 protein: CASRLGGGNQETQYF

D gene: .
CDR3 length: 13
V gene: TRBV28
J gene: TRBJ1-3
clone size: .
CDR3 DNA: TGTGCCATCGAGAGGGACTCTGGAAACACCATATATTTT
CDR3 protein: CAIERDSGNTIYF

D gene: .
CDR3 length: 15
V gene: TRBV20-1
J gene: TRBJ2-7
clone size: .
CDR3 DNA: TGCAGTGCTAGTGAGGACAGCTATTCCTCCTACGAGCAGTACTTC
CDR3 protein: CSASEDSYSSYEQYF

D gene: .
CDR3 length: 15
V gene: TRBV2
J gene: TRBJ2-6
clone size: .
CDR3 DNA: TGTGCCAGCAGTCGAGAAAGCTCTGGGGCCAACGTCCTGACTTTC
CDR3 protein: CASSRESSGANVLTF

D gene: .
CDR3 length: 15
V gene: TRBV7-9
J gene: TRBJ2-2
clone size: .
CDR3 DNA: TGTGCCAGCAGCTTCCCGGCAGGGGTGACCGGGGAGCTGTTTTTT
CDR3 protein: CASSFPAGVTGELFF

D gene: TRBD1
CDR3 length: 14
V gene: TRBV6-5
J gene: TRBJ1-4
clone size: .
CDR3 DNA: TGTGCCAGCAGTTTGGGACAGGGGTATGAAAAACTGTTTTTT
CDR3 protein: CASSLGQGYEKLFF

D gene: .
CDR3 length: 15
V gene: TRBV5-8
J gene: TRBJ1-4
clone size: .
CDR3 DNA: TGTGCCAGCAGCCGCTCCAGGGCCTCTAATGAAAAACTGTTTTTT
CDR3 protein: CASSRSRASNEKLFF

D gene: TRBD1
CDR3 length: 14
V gene: TRBV5-6
J gene: TRBJ1-2
clone size: .
CDR3 DNA: TGTGTCAGCAGTTACGGACAGGGGGCTTTTGGCTACACCTTC
CDR3 protein: CVSSYGQGAFGYTF

D gene: .
CDR3 length: 15
V gene: TRBV5-1
J gene: TRBJ2-3
clone size: .
CDR3 DNA: TGCGCCAGCAGCTTGGAGGGAGACGGGGCAGATACGCAGTATTTT
CDR3 protein: CASSLEGDGADTQYF

D gene: .
CDR3 length: 13
V gene: TRBV6-5
J gene: TRBJ1-1
clone size: few
CDR3 DNA: TGTGCCAGCAGTCGCTCAGACATTCCTGAAGCTTTCTTT
CDR3 protein: CASSRSDIPEAFF

D gene: .
CDR3 length: 11
V gene: TRBV6-5
J gene: TRBJ2-7
clone size: .
CDR3 DNA: TGTGCCAGCAGTTCTGCCTACGAGCAGTACTTC
CDR3 protein: CASSSAYEQYF

D gene: .
CDR3 length: 14
V gene: TRBV18
J gene: TRBJ1-2
clone size: .
CDR3 DNA: TGTGCCAGCTCACCGGTCGGACAGATCTATGGCTACACCTTC
CDR3 protein: CASSPVGQIYGYTF

D gene: .
CDR3 length: 12
V gene: TRBV27
J gene: TRBJ2-2
clone size: .
CDR3 DNA: TGTGGAATCGGACAGAACTACGGGGAGCTGTTTTTT
CDR3 protein: CGIGQNYGELFF

D gene: TRBD2
CDR3 length: 16
V gene: TRBV4-1
J gene: TRBJ2-1
clone size: .
CDR3 DNA: TGCGCCAGCAGCCAAGAACAGCGGGGGGGTAGGAATGAGCAGTTCTTC
CDR3 protein: CASSQEQRGGRNEQFF

D gene: .
CDR3 length: 15
V gene: TRBV5-5
J gene: TRBJ2-2
clone size: few
CDR3 DNA: TGTGCCAGCAGCGTCCGGGACACCTACACCGGGGAGCTGTTTTTT
CDR3 protein: CASSVRDTYTGELFF

D gene: TRBD1
CDR3 length: 13
V gene: TRBV28
J gene: TRBJ1-1
clone size: .
CDR3 DNA: TGTGCCAGCAGACTACAGGGGAAGGGTGAAGCTTTCTTT
CDR3 protein: CASRLQGKGEAFF

D gene: .
CDR3 length: 14
V gene: TRBV29-1
J gene: TRBJ2-1
clone size: .
CDR3 DNA: TGCAGCGTTGTGAGGACAGTCGATCTCAATGAGCAGTTCTTC
CDR3 protein: CSVVRTVDLNEQFF

D gene: TRBD1
CDR3 length: 15
V gene: TRBV18
J gene: TRBJ1-2
clone size: .
CDR3 DNA: TGTGCCAGCTCGGCCGGGACAGATTTGTCCTATGGCTACACCTTC
CDR3 protein: CASSAGTDLSYGYTF

D gene: .
CDR3 length: 17
V gene: TRBV3-1/TRBV3-2
J gene: TRBJ1-6
clone size: .
CDR3 DNA: TGTGCCAGCAGCCAAGATATATCTTCCGCCTATAATTCACCCCTCCACTTT
CDR3 protein: CASSQDISSAYNSPLHF

D gene: TRBD2
CDR3 length: 15
V gene: TRBV19
J gene: TRBJ2-7
clone size: .
CDR3 DNA: TGTGCCAGTAGCCGGACTAGCGGGGGGGGTTACGAGCAGTACTTC
CDR3 protein: CASSRTSGGGYEQYF

D gene: TRBD1
CDR3 length: 17
V gene: TRBV5-8
J gene: TRBJ1-5
clone size: .
CDR3 DNA: TGTGCCAGCAGCTTAAACCAGGGGGCTCATAGCAATCAGCCCCAGCATTTT
CDR3 protein: CASSLNQGAHSNQPQHF

D gene: TRBD1
CDR3 length: 13
V gene: TRBV29-1
J gene: TRBJ1-2
clone size: few
CDR3 DNA: TGCAGCAGCTCCGGGACAGGGGTCTATGGCTACACCTTC
CDR3 protein: CSSSGTGVYGYTF

D gene: .
CDR3 length: 14
V gene: TRBV6-6
J gene: TRBJ1-6
clone size: once
CDR3 DNA: TGTGCCAGCACTAACCTTCCGTATAATTCACCCCTCCACTTT
CDR3 protein: CASTNLPYNSPLHF

D gene: TRBD2
CDR3 length: 18
V gene: TRBV28
J gene: TRBJ2-5
clone size: .
CDR3 DNA: TGTGCCAGCAGTCCAGGACTAGCGGGGGGGGGAGCGCAAGAGACCCAGTACTTC
CDR3 protein: CASSPGLAGGGAQETQYF

D gene: .
CDR3 length: 14
V gene: TRBV18
J gene: TRBJ1-6
clone size: .
CDR3 DNA: TGTGCCAGCTCACCGGATGGGGGGAATTCACCCCTCCACTTT
CDR3 protein: CASSPDGGNSPLHF

D gene: .
CDR3 length: 14
V gene: TRBV7-6
J gene: TRBJ2-5
clone size: .
CDR3 DNA: TGTGCCAGCAGCGCCGGTCGTCTGCGCGAGACCCAGTACTTC
CDR3 protein: CASSAGRLRETQYF